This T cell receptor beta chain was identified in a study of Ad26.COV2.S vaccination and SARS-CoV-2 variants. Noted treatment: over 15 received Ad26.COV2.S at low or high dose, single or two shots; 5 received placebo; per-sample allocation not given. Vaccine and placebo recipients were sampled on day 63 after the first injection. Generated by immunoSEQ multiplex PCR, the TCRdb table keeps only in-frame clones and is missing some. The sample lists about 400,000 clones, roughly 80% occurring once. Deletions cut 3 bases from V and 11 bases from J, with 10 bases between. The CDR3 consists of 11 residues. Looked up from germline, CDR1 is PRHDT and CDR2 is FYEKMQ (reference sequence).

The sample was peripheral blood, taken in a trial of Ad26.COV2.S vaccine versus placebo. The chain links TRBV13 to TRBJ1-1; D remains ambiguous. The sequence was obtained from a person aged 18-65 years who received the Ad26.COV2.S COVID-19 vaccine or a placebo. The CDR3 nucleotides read TGTGCCAGCAGCTTCGGGTTGATGGCTTTCTTT. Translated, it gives CASSFGLMAFF. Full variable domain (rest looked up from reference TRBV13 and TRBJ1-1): AAGVIQSPRHLIKEKRETATLKCYPIPRHDTVYWYQQGPGQDPQFLISFYEKMQSDKGSIPDRFSAQQFSDYHSELNMSSLELGDSALYFCASSFGLMAFFGQGTRLTVV.